This entry lists 26 T cell receptor beta chains sequenced from one sample in a study of shared clonotypes between healthy human individuals. Method: immunoSEQ multiplex PCR; TCRdb's copy keeps in-frame clones and lacks some. The sample consists of about 1.5 million clones, over 95% of them appearing once. Sequencing was done on a sample of naive CD4+ T cells sorted from blood. Subset here: CD45RA+ positively selected. The receptors were sampled from a man aged 30 to 39 in good health.

This chain connects TRBV15 to TRBJ1-1, with D possibly TRBD1 on 5 matching bases. The CDR3 runs to 13 residues. Germline V gene lookup returns CDR1 LNHNV and CDR2 YYDKDF (reference sequence). V was shortened by 6 bases and J by 3 bases, with 11 bases between the two germline ends. The CDR3 sequence: CATRWGLDTEAFF. The CDR3 coding sequence is TGTGCCACCAGATGGGGGTTGGACACTGAAGCTTTCTTT. Using reference TRBV15 and TRBJ1-1 for the parts outside the CDR3, the full variable domain is DAMVIQNPRYQVTQFGKPVTLSCSQTLNHNVMYWYQQKSSQAPKLLFHYYDKDFNNEADTPDNFQSRRPNTSFCFLDIRSPGLGDTAMYLCATRWGLDTEAFFGQGTRLTVV.

The CDR3 protein is CASSFFTEGTFGNTIYF. The CDR3 DNA is TGTGCCAGCAGCTTTTTTACGGAGGGGACATTTGGAAACACCATATATTTT. The rearrangement links TRBV7-2 to TRBJ1-3; D is perhaps TRBD1 (6 bases). Per the germline V gene, CDR1 is SGHTA and CDR2 is FQGNSA. V was cut by 3 bases and J by 3 bases, with 18 bases left in between. The length of the CDR3 is 17 residues.

The chain employs TRBV5-1 and TRBJ2-3; perhaps TRBD2 as D (5 bases). Germline CDR1 and CDR2: SGHRS and YFSETQ. V was cut by 1 base and J by 7 bases, with 10 bases left in between. The CDR3 loop spans 13 amino acids. The CDR3 coding sequence is TGCGCCAGCAGCTTGCGCCGAGGGAATACGCAGTATTTT. This gives the protein CASSLRRGNTQYF. The whole variable domain, filled in from reference TRBV5-1 and TRBJ2-3, reads KAGVTQTPRYLIKTRGQQVTLSCSPISGHRSVSWYQQTPGQGLQFLFEYFSETQRNKGNFPGRFSGRQFSNSRSEMNVSTLELGDSALYLCASSLRRGNTQYFGPGTRLTVL.

The chain employs TRBV5-1 and TRBJ2-5; no clear D gene. This CDR3 has 16 amino acids. V shed 1 base and J shed 1 base, with 14 bases lying between them. Germline CDR1 is SGHRS and CDR2 is YFSETQ. The CDR3 DNA is TGCGCCAGCAGCTTGTTTGGCGGTAGTAGCCAAGAGACCCAGTACTTC. It specifies CASSLFGGSSQETQYF.

The CDR3 nucleotides are TGTGCCAGTAGTATGTTAGCGACTGGTAGCATCGAGCAGTACTTC. Its protein is CASSMLATGSIEQYF. V gene TRBV19 combines with J gene TRBJ2-7; D is perhaps TRBD2 (5 bases). V was clipped by 3 bases and J by 6 bases, with 18 bases between them. This CDR3 is 15 amino acids long. CDR1 and CDR2 (germline): LNHDA, SQIVND (reference sequence).

The chain links TRBV18 to TRBJ2-1; TRBD1 aligns across 7 bases. CDR3 size: 14 residues. V was pared by 3 bases and J by 6 bases, with 5 bases of the junction left unmatched. In germline, CDR1 is KGHSH, CDR2 LQKENI. DNA of the CDR3: TGTGCCAGCTCACCTAGCAGGGGGAGCAATGAGCAGTTCTTC. Amino acids: CASSPSRGSNEQFF.

For this clone: At one of its ends the junction is not consistent with the germline gene, which may arise from a read error. The chain combines TRBV7-2 with TRBJ2-7; the match to TRBD2 covers 7 bases. The CDR3 spans 13 residues. Looked up from germline, CDR1 is SGHTA and CDR2 is FQGNSA. The CDR3: CASTSIPGQGGFF. CDR3 sequence (DNA): TGTGCCAGCACTTCGATTCCGGGGCAGGGAGGGTTCTTC.

As DNA, the CDR3 is TGTGCCTGGAGTGTACAGGGGACAAACACCTACAATGAGCAGTTCTTC. Translated: CAWSVQGTNTYNEQFF. The V gene is TRBV30, the J gene TRBJ2-1, with 7 bases that match TRBD1. Germline trimming cut 0 bases from V and 2 bases from J; bases unmatched to any gene: 7. CDR1 GTSNPN and CDR2 SVGIG come from the germline V gene (reference sequence). This CDR3 region has 16 residues. The variable domain in full, with the rest retrieved from reference TRBV30 and TRBJ2-1, is SQTIHQWPATLVQPVGSPLSLECTVEGTSNPNLYWYRQAAGRGLQLLFYSVGIGQISSEVPQNLSASRPQDRQFILSSKKLLLSDSGFYLCAWSVQGTNTYNEQFFGPGTRLTVL.

This chain uses TRBV10-3 with TRBJ1-1; D is perhaps TRBD1 (5 bases). The CDR3 runs 12 residues. V dropped 11 bases and J dropped 5 bases, with 15 bases sitting between them. CDR1 and CDR2 (germline): ENHRY, SYGVKD. This CDR3 is CAGKGIWTEAFF. The CDR3 DNA reads TGTGCCGGCAAGGGGATATGGACTGAAGCTTTCTTT.

V and J are TRBV5-8 and TRBJ2-5; no reliable D call. V lost 1 base and J 5 bases, leaving 6 bases between the germline ends. The CDR3 spans 12 residues. Looked up from germline, CDR1 is SGHTS and CDR2 is YDEGEE. The CDR3 loop is CASSLSSETQYF. The CDR3 nucleotides read TGTGCCAGCAGCTTGAGCTCGGAGACCCAGTACTTC.

The V gene is TRBV7-2, the J gene TRBJ1-2; the D is unclear. V was clipped by 5 bases and J by 5 bases, with 15 bases between them. CDR3 length equals 14 residues. Germline values: CDR1 SGHTA, CDR2 FQGNSA. The CDR3 DNA is TGTGCCAGCAGCCTAAGCCCGATCCAATATGGCTACACCTTC. It codes for CASSLSPIQYGYTF.

The J gene is TRBJ1-4, the V gene TRBV9; no firm D call. Per germline, CDR1 SGDLS and CDR2 YYNGEE. CDR3 size: 13 residues. V lost 1 base and J lost 3, with 4 bases in between. This chain's CDR3 is CASSVSPNEKLFF. CDR3 DNA: TGTGCCAGCAGCGTAAGCCCTAATGAAAAACTGTTTTTT.

The V gene is TRBV9, the J gene TRBJ1-3, with 9 bases matching TRBD1. V lost 2 bases, J lost 0 bases, and 3 bases stayed unmatched. Germline-derived CDR1 and CDR2 are SGDLS and YYNGEE. This CDR3 spans 16 amino acids. CDR3 in amino acids: CASSVGTGSSGNTIYF. The CDR3 bases are TGTGCCAGCAGCGTGGGGACAGGGAGCTCTGGAAACACCATATATTTT.

A note on this clone: The sample contains more than one DNA sequence encoding this CDR3. This sequence joins TRBV5-1 and TRBJ2-1; 10 bases are a match to TRBD2. Germline loops: CDR1 SGHRS, CDR2 YFSETQ. The CDR3 has 14 residues. The J segment lost 7 bases and the V segment lost 4 bases, leaving 5 bases of the junction unmatched. This chain's CDR3 is CASSPGLAPNEQFF. For the CDR3, the DNA is TGCGCCAGCAGCCCGGGACTAGCGCCTAATGAGCAGTTCTTC.

J is TRBJ1-2 and V is TRBV30; no firm D call. Germline CDR1 reads GTSNPN; CDR2 reads SVGIG (reference sequence). Trimming removed 4 bases from V and 0 bases from J, with 12 bases in between. CDR3 length: 14 residues. CDR3 nucleotides: TGTGCCTGGAACTCAAGGTCTTCTAACTATGGCTACACCTTC. Translating gives CAWNSRSSNYGYTF.

The rearrangement uses TRBV4-1 and TRBJ2-2; 9 nucleotides align to TRBD2. In germline, CDR1 is MGHRA, CDR2 YSYEKL. The CDR3 has 15 amino acids. V trimming: 0 bases; J trimming: 8 bases; junction bases outside the gene matches: 4. The DNA of the CDR3 is TGCGCCAGCAGCCAAGAGACTAGCGGATGGGGGGAGCTGTTTTTT. Encoded protein: CASSQETSGWGELFF.

This clone appeared once. Additional DNA sequences in this sample encode the identical CDR3. The rearrangement links TRBV28 to TRBJ2-7, with unresolved D. V was trimmed by 3 bases and J by 4 bases, leaving 4 bases between them. The CDR3 is 11 amino acids. In germline, CDR1 is MDHEN, CDR2 SYDVKM. In DNA form, the CDR3 reads TGTGCCAGCAGTTTCCGGTACGAGCAGTACTTC. The encoded protein is CASSFRYEQYF. Supplemented by reference TRBV28 and TRBJ2-7, the full variable domain reads DVKVTQSSRYLVKRTGEKVFLECVQDMDHENMFWYRQDPGLGLRLIYFSYDVKMKEKGDIPEGYSVSREKKERFSLILESASTNQTSMYLCASSFRYEQYFGPGTRLTVT.

CDR3 sequence: CASSPKNQGAGRTEAFF. The CDR3 DNA reads as TGTGCCAGCTCACCGAAGAATCAGGGGGCGGGAAGAACTGAAGCTTTCTTT. J is TRBJ1-1 and V is TRBV18, with 8 bases identical to TRBD1. The junction had 14 bases not matched to a gene; V was cut back by 3 bases and J by 5 bases. CDR1 is KGHSH, CDR2 LQKENI, per germline. CDR3 length: 17 amino acids.

This chain uses TRBV14 with TRBJ2-3; 13 bases agree with TRBD2. Germline values: CDR1 SGHDN, CDR2 FVKESK. V shed 4 bases, J shed 0 bases, and the junction held 25 bases outside the gene matches. The CDR3 totals 24 residues. The CDR3 DNA is TGTGCCAGCAGCCCAAAAGAGTTTAGGGGACTAGCGGGAAACTCGACCCTCAGCACAGATACGCAGTATTTT. This codes for CASSPKEFRGLAGNSTLSTDTQYF.

The chain recombines TRBV4-2 with TRBJ2-2, with D perhaps matching TRBD1 or TRBD2 (5 bases each). From germline, CDR1 is LGHNA and CDR2 YNFKEQ. The CDR3 covers 16 residues. Trimming pared 1 base from V and 2 bases from J, leaving 11 bases between. CDR3 nucleotide sequence: TGTGCCAGCAGCCAAGGGGGGACCGCTAACACCGGGGAGCTGTTTTTT. Translated, it gives CASSQGGTANTGELFF.

The V and J genes are TRBV12-5 and TRBJ1-3; no clear D. Deletions cut 3 bases from V and 1 base from J, with 7 bases between. The CDR3 totals 14 residues. Germline V gives CDR1 LGHNT, CDR2 FRNRAP. In DNA, the CDR3 is TGTGCTAGTGGTTTCGCGGGTTCTGGAAACACCATATATTTT. Translated: CASGFAGSGNTIYF.

The chain links TRBV7-2 to TRBJ2-7; TRBD2 matches 9 bases. Trimming at V came to 5 bases and at J to 5 bases, leaving 10 bases not matched to a gene. The length of the CDR3 is 15 residues. Germline CDR1 reads SGHTA; CDR2 reads FQGNSA. This CDR3 reads CASSRTLAGLNEQYF. Here the CDR3 DNA reads TGTGCCAGCAGCCGCACTCTAGCGGGATTAAACGAGCAGTACTTC. Full variable domain (remainder filled in from reference TRBV7-2 and TRBJ2-7): GAGVSQSPSNKVTEKGKDVELRCDPISGHTALYWYRQSLGQGLEFLIYFQGNSAPDKSGLPSDRFSAERTGGSVSTLTIQRTQQEDSAVYLCASSRTLAGLNEQYFGPGTRLTVT.

The chain combines TRBV28 with TRBJ2-7, with TRBD1 as a possible D gene (6 bases). This CDR3 is 15 amino acids long. The germline V and J ends were trimmed by 5 bases and 0 bases, with 14 bases remaining between them. Germline assignment: CDR1 MDHEN and CDR2 SYDVKM. The CDR3 here is CASSDQTGYSYEQYF. As DNA, the CDR3 is TGTGCCAGCAGTGATCAGACAGGTTACTCCTACGAGCAGTACTTC.

This rearrangement joins TRBV4-3 to TRBJ2-5; D possibly corresponds to TRBD2 (6 bases). Trimming took off 3 bases at V and 5 bases at J, with 13 bases between the two ends. From germline, CDR1 is LGHNA and CDR2 YSLEER. This CDR3 is built from 14 residues. CDR3 loop: CASSQELALETQYF. The DNA of the CDR3 is TGCGCCAGCAGCCAGGAACTAGCCCTGGAGACCCAGTACTTC.

The chain links TRBV9 to TRBJ2-6; TRBD2 agrees at 7 bases. V dropped 7 bases and J dropped 2; count of bases not matched to a gene: 27. This CDR3 is 22 amino acids long. CDR1 and CDR2 from the germline V gene are SGDLS and YYNGEE. The chain's CDR3 is CASRSEGGPVSPGPPGANVLTF. CDR3 sequence (DNA): TGTGCCAGCCGATCCGAGGGAGGGCCGGTCAGTCCAGGTCCCCCTGGGGCCAACGTCCTGACTTTC.

The rearrangement joins TRBV4-3 to TRBJ2-2, with 10 positions matching TRBD2. The germline V gene has CDR1 LGHNA and CDR2 YSLEER. The CDR3 sequence is 16 residues long. Unmatched junction bases numbered 4, after V lost 6 bases and J lost 0 bases. CDR3 nucleotide sequence: TGCGCCAGCAGGCTAGCGGGAGTTACGAACACCGGGGAGCTGTTTTTT. Its protein product is CASRLAGVTNTGELFF.